This TCR beta chain was obtained from a study of T-cell reconstitution after alpha-beta-depleted transplantation in children. Unique molecular identifiers were used in preparing the TCRbeta library. Using its own MiXCR run on the PCR reads, TCRdb lists one record per CDR3 protein. The data contain hundreds of thousands of distinct CDR3 sequences, 16% of them seen just once; the ten biggest clones take up approximately 1%. This clonotype was counted between two and nine times. The receptor was derived from a human donor who donated a stem cell graft to a child with acute myeloid leukemia. Source: PBMCs from the stem cell graft donor, taken from the stem cell graft.

The CDR3, as DNA: TGTGCCAGCAGTTACTCTCTGGTCGGAAACACCGGGGAGCTGTTTTTT. As protein: CASSYSLVGNTGELFF. This chain joins TRBV6-5 and TRBJ2-2, with D unclear. Looked up from germline, CDR1 is MNHEY and CDR2 is SVGAGI. The CDR3 covers 16 residues. Trimming shortened V by 0 bases and J by 2 bases, and 10 bases separated the two germline ends.